These 23 T cell receptor beta chains came from one sample sequenced in a study of blood T cell repertoires in COVID-19. Here immunoSEQ multiplex PCR was the method, and the copy in TCRdb shows in-frame clones only, minus some. The sample has about 280,000 clones; approximately 85% are singletons. Sequencing was performed on peripheral blood. These receptors all stem from a man aged 45-60 years with active or convalescent COVID-19.

The chain uses TRBV7-9 and TRBJ2-1; 7 bases are a match to TRBD2. The CDR3 covers 17 residues. Germline V CDR1 and CDR2: SEHNR, FQNEAQ (reference sequence). V lost 1 base to trimming and J lost 4 bases; unmatched junction nucleotides: 10. The CDR3 sequence is CASSLDPPSGGYNEQFF. In nucleotides, the CDR3 is TGTGCCAGCAGCTTAGATCCCCCTAGCGGAGGATACAATGAGCAGTTCTTC.

The chain carries TRBV9 and TRBJ2-2; TRBD2 might be the D (6 bases). With 5 bases removed from V and 4 bases from J, the gap between germline ends came to 12 bases. Germline V gene lookup returns CDR1 SGDLS and CDR2 YYNGEE. The CDR3 length is 14 residues. The CDR3 sequence is CASRQAGSTGELFF. The CDR3 coding sequence is TGTGCCAGCAGACAGGCCGGGAGCACCGGGGAGCTGTTTTTT.

This clone was found many times. The J gene is TRBJ2-5, the V gene TRBV2; 12 bases match TRBD1. Trimming cost V 6 bases and J 4 bases; bases outside gene matches: 3. The CDR3 runs to 14 residues. Per the germline V gene, CDR1 is SNHLY and CDR2 is FYNNEI. This CDR3 reads CASRGTGGGETQYF. The CDR3 DNA follows: TGTGCCAGCAGGGGGACAGGGGGCGGAGAGACCCAGTACTTC.

The rearrangement joins TRBV5-8 to TRBJ2-3; no firm D call. Trimming left V 6 bases short and J 0 bases short, with 8 bases between. Germline lookup yields CDR1 SGHTS and CDR2 YDEGEE. The CDR3 spans 13 residues. Here the CDR3 reads CASNLLSTDTQYF. The CDR3 coding sequence is TGTGCCAGCAACCTACTTAGCACAGATACGCAGTATTTT.

V gene TRBV6-6 combines with J gene TRBJ1-2; no definite D call. V shed 6 bases and J shed 8 bases, with 16 bases lying between them. This CDR3 spans 13 amino acids. Looked up from germline, CDR1 is MNHNY and CDR2 is SVGAGI (reference sequence). The CDR3 nucleotides read TGTGCCAGCAGCCTAGCCCGAGAGTCGGGCTACACCTTC. This gives the protein CASSLARESGYTF.

The V call is TRBV7-8, the J call TRBJ2-1, with 11 bases that match TRBD2. The CDR3 is made up of 14 amino acids. Germline V gene lookup returns CDR1 SGHVS and CDR2 FQNEAQ. With V trimmed by 4 bases and J by 9 bases, 5 bases remained unmatched. CDR3 in amino acids: CASSSLAGGGEQFF. Written as DNA, the CDR3 is TGTGCCAGCAGCTCCTTAGCGGGAGGGGGTGAGCAGTTCTTC.

This clone was detected only once. This sequence joins TRBV5-1 and TRBJ1-3; D is ambiguous. Germline-derived CDR1 and CDR2 are SGHRS and YFSETQ. Trimming took off 2 bases at V and 0 bases at J, with 12 bases between the two ends. CDR3 length: 16 residues. The CDR3 spells CASSLPDFASGNTIYF. CDR3 nucleotides: TGCGCCAGCAGCTTACCGGACTTTGCCTCTGGAAACACCATATATTTT. The full variable domain, with the rest looked up from reference TRBV5-1 and TRBJ1-3, is KAGVTQTPRYLIKTRGQQVTLSCSPISGHRSVSWYQQTPGQGLQFLFEYFSETQRNKGNFPGRFSGRQFSNSRSEMNVSTLELGDSALYLCASSLPDFASGNTIYFGEGSWLTVV.

This clone showed up just a few times. V is TRBV5-1 and J is TRBJ1-5, with D possibly TRBD1 on 5 matching bases. The CDR3 sequence is 16 residues long. V was pared by 4 bases and J by 4 bases, with 18 bases between. Germline CDR1 SGHRS, CDR2 YFSETQ. For the CDR3, the DNA is TGCGCCAGCAGCCCCAATGTTGTGGGGCCTAATCAGCCCCAGCATTTT. Translating gives CASSPNVVGPNQPQHF.

A single count supports this clone. This chain uses TRBV9 with TRBJ2-1; 10 bases are a match to TRBD2. Germline-derived CDR1 and CDR2 are SGDLS and YYNGEE. V lost 0 bases, J lost 1 base, and 4 bases stayed unmatched. The CDR3 length is 17 residues. The CDR3 spells CASSVGLAGGSYNEQFF. The CDR3 DNA follows: TGTGCCAGCAGCGTAGGACTAGCGGGTGGATCCTACAATGAGCAGTTCTTC.

This rearrangement joins TRBV7-8 to TRBJ2-7, with D maybe TRBD2 (5 bases). Germline-derived CDR1 and CDR2 are SGHVS and FQNEAQ. The V end was cut by 3 bases, the J end by 5 bases, with 11 bases between. The CDR3 runs 13 residues. CDR3 residues: CASSFGLTNEQYF. CDR3 DNA sequence: TGTGCCAGCAGCTTCGGACTGACGAACGAGCAGTACTTC. Drawing the rest from reference TRBV7-8 and TRBJ2-7, the complete variable domain is GAGVSQSPRYKVAKRGQDVALRCDPISGHVSLFWYQQALGQGPEFLTYFQNEAQLDKSGLPSDRFFAERPEGSVSTLKIQRTQQEDSAVYLCASSFGLTNEQYFGPGTRLTVT.

This chain joins TRBV11-2 and TRBJ2-3; D unresolved. V was trimmed by 2 bases and J by 5 bases, leaving 5 bases between them. This CDR3 region has 12 residues. The germline gives CDR1 SGHAT, CDR2 FQNNGV. The CDR3 coding sequence is TGTGCCAGCAGCTTATCAGAAGATACGCAGTATTTT. Translation gives CASSLSEDTQYF.

The chain recombines TRBV28 with TRBJ2-2; D may be TRBD2 (6 bases). The CDR3 totals 15 residues. V was shortened by 2 bases and J by 2 bases, with 9 bases between the two germline ends. Germline CDR1 MDHEN, CDR2 SYDVKM. The CDR3 region is CASSLGTLNTGELFF. DNA of the CDR3: TGTGCCAGCAGTTTAGGGACTCTAAACACCGGGGAGCTGTTTTTT.

The rearrangement joins TRBV10-3 to TRBJ2-6, with a weak D call TRBD1 (6 bases). This CDR3 region has 16 residues. V was shortened by 4 bases and J by 0 bases, with 10 bases between the two germline ends. CDR1 and CDR2 from the germline V gene are ENHRY and SYGVKD. CDR3 sequence (DNA): TGTGCCATCAGTGGGGACATACTCTCTGGGGCCAACGTCCTGACTTTC. Translating it yields CAISGDILSGANVLTF.

This chain uses TRBV30 with TRBJ2-5; D not certain. This CDR3 has 16 amino acids. CDR1 is GTSNPN and CDR2 is SVGIG in the germline V gene (reference sequence). V lost 3 bases and J lost 4, with 21 bases in between. CDR3 coding DNA: TGTGCCTGGAGCCTGGGCCTAACCTCGACCCGAGAGACCCAGTACTTC. This codes for CAWSLGLTSTRETQYF.

The rearrangement uses TRBV6-6 and TRBJ2-1; 8 bases align to TRBD1. V was pared by 0 bases and J by 7 bases, with 8 bases of the junction left unmatched. Germline V CDR1 and CDR2: MNHNY, SVGAGI (reference sequence). There are 16 residues in the CDR3. CDR3 DNA: TGTGCCAGCAGTTACTCAGGCCAGGGGGCTGGTAATGAGCAGTTCTTC. Translated: CASSYSGQGAGNEQFF.

The chain has TRBV6-1 and TRBJ2-4, with D possibly TRBD2 on 7 matching bases. This CDR3 has 16 amino acids. Trimming took off 3 bases at V and 2 bases at J, with 14 bases between the two ends. Germline-derived CDR1 and CDR2 are MNHNS and SASEGT. The CDR3 region has the DNA TGTGCCAGCAGTGAGGGGGGGGCGAGGACCAAAAACATTCAGTACTTC. Its translation is CASSEGGARTKNIQYF.

The V and J genes are TRBV20-1 and TRBJ2-7; D is possibly TRBD2 (6 bases). With 3 bases removed from V and 5 bases from J, the gap between germline ends came to 23 bases. This CDR3 comprises 16 residues. Germline CDR1 is DFQATT and CDR2 is SNEGSKA (reference sequence). Here the CDR3 reads CSASTRYSGLGHEQYF. DNA for the CDR3: TGCAGTGCTAGTACCCGATATAGCGGCCTAGGGCACGAGCAGTACTTC.

The chain uses TRBV5-1 and TRBJ2-5; the match to TRBD2 covers 11 bases. The germline V gene has CDR1 SGHRS and CDR2 YFSETQ. V trimming: 3 bases; J trimming: 1 base; junction bases outside the gene matches: 2. This CDR3 has 15 amino acids. The CDR3 nucleotides read TGCGCCAGCAGCTCGGGACTAGCGGCCCAAGAGACCCAGTACTTC. Its protein product is CASSSGLAAQETQYF.

This clone was picked up a small number of times. The chain is built from TRBV18 and TRBJ2-2; D is ambiguous. This CDR3 has 16 residues. Germline loops: CDR1 KGHSH, CDR2 LQKENI. The V and J ends lost 1 base and 6 bases respectively, with 15 bases between them. CDR3 in DNA: TGTGCCAGCTCACCACAGATAGAAGCCCTCTCCGGGGAGCTGTTTTTT. Translated, it gives CASSPQIEALSGELFF.

The CDR3 nucleotides are TGTGCCAGCAGAGACAGACAGGGACTCCTCACAGATACGCAGTATTTT. The encoded protein is CASRDRQGLLTDTQYF. The J gene is TRBJ2-3, the V gene TRBV6-6, with D possibly matching TRBD1 (7 bases). CDR1 MNHNY and CDR2 SVGAGI come from the germline V gene (reference sequence). V lost 6 bases and J 2 bases, leaving 18 bases between the germline ends. This CDR3 has 16 amino acids.

The chain uses TRBV28 and TRBJ2-7; weak D call: TRBD1 (6 bases). There are 14 residues in the CDR3. V lost 5 bases to trimming and J lost 3 bases, with 14 bases between them. Germline V lookup: CDR1 MDHEN, CDR2 SYDVKM. The CDR3 loop reads CASSTGYGIYEQYF. The DNA for the CDR3 is TGTGCCAGCAGTACAGGGTACGGTATCTACGAGCAGTACTTC.

This chain connects TRBV4-3 to TRBJ1-1; TRBD1 aligns across 11 bases. CDR1 is LGHNA and CDR2 is YSLEER in the germline V gene. The ends lost 1 base at V and 1 base at J; junction bases unmatched: 2. The CDR3 is 16 amino acids. In DNA, the CDR3 is TGCGCCAGCAGCCAAGGGACAGGGGGCGGGAACACTGAAGCTTTCTTT. Translating it yields CASSQGTGGGNTEAFF.

The chain employs TRBV4-1 and TRBJ1-1; weak D call: TRBD1 (5 bases). The length of the CDR3 is 15 residues. Germline CDR1 is MGHRA and CDR2 is YSYEKL. Trimming left V 0 bases short and J 2 bases short, with 10 bases between. The CDR3 region is CASSQDRGSNTEAFF. For the CDR3, the DNA is TGCGCCAGCAGCCAAGACCGGGGGAGTAACACTGAAGCTTTCTTT.